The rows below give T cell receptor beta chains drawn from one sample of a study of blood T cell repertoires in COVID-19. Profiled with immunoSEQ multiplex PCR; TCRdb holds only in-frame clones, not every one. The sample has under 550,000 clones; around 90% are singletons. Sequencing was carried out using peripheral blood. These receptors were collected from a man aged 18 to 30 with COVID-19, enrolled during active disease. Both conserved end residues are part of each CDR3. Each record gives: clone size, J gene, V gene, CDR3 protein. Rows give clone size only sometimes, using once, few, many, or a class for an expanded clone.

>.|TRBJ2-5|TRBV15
CATSRGTLGETQYF
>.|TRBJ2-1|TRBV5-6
CASREDSHRDNEQFF
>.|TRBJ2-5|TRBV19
CATRGGYQETQYF
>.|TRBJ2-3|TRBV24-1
CATSIAGTLTDTQYF
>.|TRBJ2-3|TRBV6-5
CASSYSGTTSTDTQYF
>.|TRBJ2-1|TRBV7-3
CASSLRQGGLYEQFF
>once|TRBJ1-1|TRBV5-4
CASSLEYEGNTEAFF
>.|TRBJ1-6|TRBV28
CASSLGSSYNSPLHF
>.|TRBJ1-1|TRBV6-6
CASSPLTEAFF
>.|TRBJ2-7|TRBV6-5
CASSGTGKHEQYF
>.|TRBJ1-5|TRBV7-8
CASSLGTGGASNQPQHF
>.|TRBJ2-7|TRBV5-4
CASSGGGLAYEQYF
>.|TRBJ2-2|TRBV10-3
CAISDWTPDAGELFF
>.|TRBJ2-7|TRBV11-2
CASSLISGSSYEQYF
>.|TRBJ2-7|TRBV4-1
CASRAGYEQYF
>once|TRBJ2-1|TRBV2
CASGGTNYNEQFF
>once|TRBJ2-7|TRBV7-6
CASSLLSSPYEQYF
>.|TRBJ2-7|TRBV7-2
CASSVDSGRAYEQYF
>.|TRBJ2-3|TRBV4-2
CASRTSGGSTDTQYF
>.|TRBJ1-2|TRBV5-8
CASSLARDYYGYTF
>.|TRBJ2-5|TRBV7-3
CASSRKQGKGTQYF
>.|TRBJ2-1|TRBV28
CASSLSGRARNEQFF
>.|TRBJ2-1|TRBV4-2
CASSQAGTSNEQFF
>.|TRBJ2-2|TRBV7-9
CASIFSETGELFF
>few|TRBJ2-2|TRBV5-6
CASSLFPGDTGELFF
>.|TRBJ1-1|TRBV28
CASTRDRGGTEAFF
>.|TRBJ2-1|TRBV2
CASSGGRSGGLNEQFF
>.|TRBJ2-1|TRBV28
CASSFSPSGSSYNEQFF
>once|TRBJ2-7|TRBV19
CARRDTWYEQYF
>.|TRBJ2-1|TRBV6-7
CASSQQPGQSYNEQFF
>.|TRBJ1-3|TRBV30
CAWSPGQGADTIYF
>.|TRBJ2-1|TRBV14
CASSQDVYNEQFF
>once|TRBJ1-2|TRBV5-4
CASSLPTGNGGYTF
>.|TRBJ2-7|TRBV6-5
CASSYSGRGNYEQYF
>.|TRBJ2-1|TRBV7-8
CASSSREGAYNEQFF
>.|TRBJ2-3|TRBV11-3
CASSLISLFTDTQYF
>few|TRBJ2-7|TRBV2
CASREGQLYEQYF
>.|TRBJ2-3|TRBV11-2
CASSWEGTDTQYF
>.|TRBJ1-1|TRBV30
CAWSVRRMNTEAFF
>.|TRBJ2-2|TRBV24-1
CATSVGPGERARELFF
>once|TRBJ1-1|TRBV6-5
CASSYSSGSEAFF
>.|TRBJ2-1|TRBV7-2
CASSLEVAREQFF
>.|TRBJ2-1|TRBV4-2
CASSPGGGLEGSGEQFF
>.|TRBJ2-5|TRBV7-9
CASSPSNQGRETQYF
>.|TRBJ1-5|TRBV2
CASSEAGVQPQHF
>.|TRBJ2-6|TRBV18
CASSPGLAPGANVLTF
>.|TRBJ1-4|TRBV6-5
CASSYSTGNEKLFF
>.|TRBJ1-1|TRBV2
CATRQLNTEAFF
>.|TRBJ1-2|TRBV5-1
CASTLSDRGSYGYTF
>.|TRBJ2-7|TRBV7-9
CASSLFGRGTYEQYF
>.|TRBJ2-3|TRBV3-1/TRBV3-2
CASSQARGRGGTDTQYF
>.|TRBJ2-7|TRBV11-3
CASSLASGGNYEQYF
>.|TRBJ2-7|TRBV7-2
CASSLVADSTYEQYF
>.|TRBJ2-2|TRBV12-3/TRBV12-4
CASGGTGRGELFF
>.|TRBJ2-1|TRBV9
CASSVAVSVSYNEQFF
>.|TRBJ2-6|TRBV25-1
CASSEYAGSGANVLTF
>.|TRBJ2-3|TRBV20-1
CSASKRGLGTDTQYF
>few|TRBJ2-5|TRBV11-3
CASSPGTDRETQYF
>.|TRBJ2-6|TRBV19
CASSILRQGRSSGANVLTF
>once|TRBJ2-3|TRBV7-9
CASSTTRPDTQYF